This entry concerns a single T cell receptor (beta chain). This specimen comes from a study of identical twins. The germline gives CDR1 MNHNS, CDR2 SASEGT. Trimming took off 6 bases at V and 3 bases at J, with 21 bases between the two ends. The CDR3 length is 16 residues. TCRdb independently ran MiXCR on the 5' RACE reads; one entry per CDR3 protein. The sample shows 230,000 or so distinct CDR3 sequences, approximately 8.3% of them seen only once. These data also formed part of another study, on yellow fever vaccine responses in identical twins.

The receptor was derived from a woman aged 18-35 years in good health. This chain joins TRBV6-1 and TRBJ2-7; tentative D call: TRBD1 (6 bases). The sequencing input was CD8+ T cells sorted from blood. This CDR3 reads CASRRTRDTIRYEQYF. The DNA for the CDR3 is TGTGCCAGCAGGCGTACCCGGGACACAATACGCTACGAGCAGTACTTC.